This T cell receptor (beta chain) was documented in a study of response to subunit inactivated influenza vaccine. Study results and caveats: Authors suggested that a seasonal influenza vaccination recruits few new T cells each time.

This clonotype was seen more than once but under ten times. What it recognizes is unknown. TCRdb processed the RT-PCR reads anew with MiXCR; each CDR3 protein has one entry. The repertoire consists of under 950,000 distinct CDR3 sequences, with over 20% occurring once and the leading ten covering roughly 10%. The germline gives CDR1 ENHRY, CDR2 SYGVKD. CDR3 length: 13 residues. V lost 6 bases, J lost 6 bases, and 11 bases lay in between. The sample here was PBMCs from blood, taken roughly 5 days after vaccination. The chain links TRBV10-3 to TRBJ2-2; D perhaps matches TRBD1 (6 bases). The receptor's source is a man aged 50-60 years who received an inactivated influenza vaccine. The CDR3 nucleotides are TGTGCCATCAGGGACAGCCTCGCCGGGGAGCTGTTTTTT. Translating gives CAIRDSLAGELFF.